A selection of T cell receptor beta chains follows, all from one sample in a study of blood T cell repertoires in COVID-19. Generated by immunoSEQ multiplex PCR, the TCRdb table keeps only in-frame clones and is missing some. The sample has around 140,000 clones, about 77% seen once. The source material was peripheral blood. These receptors originate from a woman aged 50 to 65 with active or convalescent COVID-19. Both conserved end residues are part of each CDR3. A D gene is named only where the DNA matches it firmly. Not every row has a clone size; where given, it reads once, few, many or a size class.

V gene: TRBV30; D gene: -; J gene: TRBJ1-1; clone size: -; CDR3 DNA: TGTGCCTGGAGTGACAGCGGAACTGAAGCTTTCTTT; CDR3 protein: CAWSDSGTEAFF
V gene: TRBV9; D gene: TRBD1; J gene: TRBJ2-5; clone size: -; CDR3 DNA: TGTGCCAGCAGCGTGGATGGACAGGGGAGCTCCGAGACCCAGTACTTC; CDR3 protein: CASSVDGQGSSETQYF
V gene: TRBV5-4; D gene: -; J gene: TRBJ1-1; clone size: -; CDR3 DNA: TGTGCCAGCAGCTCTCCTCCTATTTTCACTGAAGCTTTCTTT; CDR3 protein: CASSSPPIFTEAFF
V gene: TRBV5-6; D gene: -; J gene: TRBJ1-1; clone size: few; CDR3 DNA: TGTGCCAGCAGCTTCACAGGGTGGAGTACTGAAGCTTTCTTT; CDR3 protein: CASSFTGWSTEAFF
V gene: TRBV7-3; D gene: -; J gene: TRBJ1-1; clone size: -; CDR3 DNA: TGTGCCAGCAGCTTAAAGGTTACAGGACTGAACACTGAAGCTTTCTTT; CDR3 protein: CASSLKVTGLNTEAFF
V gene: TRBV5-1; D gene: TRBD1; J gene: TRBJ2-7; clone size: -; CDR3 DNA: TGCGCCAGCAGCCTAAGGACAGGGCTTGACGAGCAGTACTTC; CDR3 protein: CASSLRTGLDEQYF
V gene: TRBV29-1; D gene: TRBD1; J gene: TRBJ2-1; clone size: -; CDR3 DNA: TGCAGCGTTGTCCGACAGGGGGGACTCCAGAATGAGCAGTTCTTC; CDR3 protein: CSVVRQGGLQNEQFF
V gene: TRBV5-6; D gene: TRBD1; J gene: TRBJ2-1; clone size: -; CDR3 DNA: TGTGCCAGCAGCACTGCTAGGGGGCGAACCTACAATGAGCAGTTCTTC; CDR3 protein: CASSTARGRTYNEQFF
V gene: TRBV19; D gene: -; J gene: TRBJ2-1; clone size: -; CDR3 DNA: TGTGCCAGTAGTCTGGACGGACTTTCCTACAATGAGCAGTTCTTC; CDR3 protein: CASSLDGLSYNEQFF
V gene: TRBV7-7; D gene: TRBD2; J gene: TRBJ2-1; clone size: -; CDR3 DNA: TGTGCTAGCAGCTTAGCGGGGCAGGGCAATGAGCAGTTCTTC; CDR3 protein: CASSLAGQGNEQFF
V gene: TRBV11-3; D gene: TRBD2; J gene: TRBJ2-1; clone size: -; CDR3 DNA: TGTGCCAGCAGCTCGGGACTAGCGGGAGGAGGGGGTTTGGTCTTC; CDR3 protein: CASSSGLAGGGGLVF
V gene: TRBV7-2; D gene: TRBD1; J gene: TRBJ2-5; clone size: -; CDR3 DNA: TGTGCCAGCAGCTTAAACAGGGGCCAAGAGACCCAGTACTTC; CDR3 protein: CASSLNRGQETQYF
V gene: TRBV7-9; D gene: TRBD1; J gene: TRBJ2-1; clone size: -; CDR3 DNA: TGTGCCAGCAGCTTAGCTGGGACAGCGGACAACAACAATGAGCAGTTCTTC; CDR3 protein: CASSLAGTADNNNEQFF
V gene: TRBV19; D gene: TRBD2; J gene: TRBJ2-3; clone size: many; CDR3 DNA: TGTGCCAGTAGTGGGGGACTAGCGGGGGCCCCTAGCACAGATACGCAGTATTTT; CDR3 protein: CASSGGLAGAPSTDTQYF
V gene: TRBV6-2/TRBV6-3; D gene: TRBD1; J gene: TRBJ1-1; clone size: few; CDR3 DNA: TGTGCCAGCAGTGATAATCCGGGACAGGGTAAGACCGAAGCTTTCTTT; CDR3 protein: CASSDNPGQGKTEAFF
V gene: TRBV20-1; D gene: TRBD1; J gene: TRBJ2-3; clone size: -; CDR3 DNA: TGCAGTGCTAGGCCGGGACAGTCGCAGTATTTT; CDR3 protein: CSARPGQSQYF
V gene: TRBV23-1; D gene: -; J gene: TRBJ1-3; clone size: -; CDR3 DNA: TGCGCCAGCACCGCCCCAGGGGAAAGGGGGGGAAACACCATATATTTT; CDR3 protein: CASTAPGERGGNTIYF
V gene: TRBV9; D gene: -; J gene: TRBJ1-1; clone size: -; CDR3 DNA: TGTGCCAGCAGCGTAGCACAGGAAAACACTGAAGCTTTCTTT; CDR3 protein: CASSVAQENTEAFF
V gene: TRBV24-1; D gene: TRBD2; J gene: TRBJ2-1; clone size: many; CDR3 DNA: TGTGCCACCAGTGCCTCAGCGGGAGGCCCCTACAATGAGCAGTTCTTC; CDR3 protein: CATSASAGGPYNEQFF
V gene: TRBV30; D gene: TRBD2; J gene: TRBJ2-5; clone size: -; CDR3 DNA: TGTGCCTGGAGGTACGGACTAGCGGGAGTTCGGGAGACCCAGTACTTC; CDR3 protein: CAWRYGLAGVRETQYF